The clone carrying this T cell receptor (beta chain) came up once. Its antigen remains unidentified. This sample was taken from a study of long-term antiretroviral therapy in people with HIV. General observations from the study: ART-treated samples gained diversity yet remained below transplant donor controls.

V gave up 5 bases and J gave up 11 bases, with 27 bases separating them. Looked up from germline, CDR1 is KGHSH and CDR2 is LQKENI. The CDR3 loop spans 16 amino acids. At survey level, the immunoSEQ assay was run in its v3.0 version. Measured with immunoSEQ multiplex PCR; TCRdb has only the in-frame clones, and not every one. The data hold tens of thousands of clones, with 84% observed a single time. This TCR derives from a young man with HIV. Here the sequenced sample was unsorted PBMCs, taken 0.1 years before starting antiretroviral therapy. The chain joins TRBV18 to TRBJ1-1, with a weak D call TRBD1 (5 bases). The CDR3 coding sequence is TGTGCCAGCTCATTCCAGACAGACTTCCTTTATTCAGAGGCTTTCTTT. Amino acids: CASSFQTDFLYSEAFF.